These 24 T cell receptor beta chains originate from one sample sequenced in a study of blood T cell repertoires in COVID-19. Measured with immunoSEQ multiplex PCR; TCRdb has only the in-frame clones, and not every one. The data show some 150,000 clones, with 84% seen just once and roughly 2.2% held by the top ten. The specimen sequenced was peripheral blood. The receptors were gathered from a man between 65 and 85 years old with acute or convalescent COVID-19.

J is TRBJ1-6 and V is TRBV18; D is unresolved. Trimming stripped 3 bases from V and 9 bases from J, with 12 bases between. Germline assignment: CDR1 KGHSH and CDR2 LQKENI. The CDR3 is 14 amino acids. CDR3 loop: CASSPDPGPSPLHF. The CDR3 DNA reads as TGTGCCAGCTCACCCGACCCGGGTCCTTCACCCCTCCACTTT.

The chain carries TRBV27 and TRBJ2-1, with D perhaps TRBD2 (6 bases). Germline V gene data show CDR1 as MNHEY and CDR2 as SMNVEV (reference sequence). Trimming removed 8 bases from V and 0 bases from J, with 11 bases in between. The CDR3 is 14 residues long. CDR3 loop: CASSDGSSYNEQFF. In DNA form, the CDR3 reads TGTGCCAGCTCAGACGGGAGCTCCTACAATGAGCAGTTCTTC.

The rearrangement uses TRBV5-1 and TRBJ2-6; D is possibly TRBD1 (5 bases). The CDR3 runs 15 residues. Trimming stripped 4 bases from V and 0 bases from J, with 8 bases between. Germline V gene data show CDR1 as SGHRS and CDR2 as YFSETQ. The CDR3 region is CASSPRASGANVLTF. CDR3 nucleotides: TGCGCCAGCAGCCCCAGGGCCTCTGGGGCCAACGTCCTGACTTTC.

The chain has TRBV5-1 and TRBJ2-3; TRBD1 agrees at 10 bases. The trim removed 3 bases at V and 6 bases at J, leaving 4 bases unmatched. Germline loops: CDR1 SGHRS, CDR2 YFSETQ. The CDR3 totals 14 residues. The CDR3 loop is CASSWGTGEDTQYF. The CDR3, as DNA: TGCGCCAGCAGCTGGGGGACAGGGGAGGATACGCAGTATTTT.

This clone was seen only once. CDR3: CASSQGLAGGTSDTQYF. The CDR3 bases are TGCGCCAGCAGCCAAGGACTAGCGGGGGGAACTTCAGATACGCAGTATTTT. This rearrangement joins TRBV5-1 to TRBJ2-3, with 14 bases identical to TRBD2. The J segment lost 4 bases and the V segment lost 4 bases, leaving 8 bases of the junction unmatched. CDR1 SGHRS and CDR2 YFSETQ come from the germline V gene. There are 17 residues in the CDR3.

This sequence joins TRBV5-1 and TRBJ2-6; tentatively, D is TRBD1 (5 bases). With 2 bases removed from V and 2 bases from J, the gap between germline ends came to 11 bases. The CDR3 loop spans 16 amino acids. Germline V lookup: CDR1 SGHRS, CDR2 YFSETQ. CDR3 sequence: CASSLGHQPGANVLTF. The CDR3 coding sequence is TGCGCCAGCAGCTTAGGACATCAACCTGGGGCCAACGTCCTGACTTTC.

This clone was counted only a few times. This chain joins TRBV4-1 and TRBJ1-4, with no clear D. CDR1 and CDR2 (germline): MGHRA, YSYEKL. V lost 0 bases, J lost 10 bases, and 15 bases lay in between. This CDR3 comprises 15 residues. The CDR3 region is CASSQEGSGFGKLFF. CDR3 in DNA: TGCGCCAGCAGCCAAGAGGGCAGCGGGTTTGGAAAACTGTTTTTT.

V is TRBV29-1 and J is TRBJ2-1, with a tentative D call TRBD1 (6 bases). The CDR3 is 13 residues long. Trimming removed 2 bases at V and 11 bases at J, with 16 bases between. The germline CDR1 and CDR2 sequences are SQVTM and ANQGSEA. CDR3 loop: CSVEWTANIKQFF. The CDR3 DNA is TGCAGCGTTGAATGGACAGCTAATATCAAGCAGTTCTTC.

The rearrangement joins TRBV29-1 to TRBJ2-1; D possibly corresponds to TRBD1 (6 bases). The CDR3 is 16 residues long. Trimming left V 7 bases short and J 8 bases short, with 27 bases between. CDR1 is SQVTM, CDR2 ANQGSEA, per germline. The CDR3 protein is CSALGHVTGLSDEQFF. CDR3 bases: TGCAGCGCCCTGGGACATGTTACCGGACTGTCGGATGAGCAGTTCTTC.

The rearrangement joins TRBV18 to TRBJ2-7, with 9 bases fitting TRBD2. J lost 2 bases, V lost 3 bases, and 8 bases had no gene match. The CDR3 extends over 16 amino acids. Germline CDR1 reads KGHSH; CDR2 reads LQKENI. In DNA, the CDR3 is TGTGCCAGCTCACCGGACGGACTAGCGTTCCCCTACGAGCAGTACTTC. As protein: CASSPDGLAFPYEQYF.

This CDR3 reads CASSHAGTGNEKLFF. The CDR3 coding sequence is TGCGCCAGCAGCCACGCAGGGACAGGTAATGAAAAACTGTTTTTT. This chain uses TRBV4-1 with TRBJ1-4; 8 bases line up with TRBD1. CDR1 and CDR2 from the germline V gene are MGHRA and YSYEKL. The CDR3 totals 15 residues. V lost 3 bases to trimming and J lost 4 bases; unmatched junction nucleotides: 4.

V and J are TRBV7-9 and TRBJ2-7; TRBD2 agrees at 12 bases. The CDR3 loop spans 16 amino acids. With V trimmed by 5 bases and J by 5 bases, 10 bases remained unmatched. Germline CDR1 reads SEHNR; CDR2 reads FQNEAQ (reference sequence). In DNA, the CDR3 is TGTGCCAGCAGCCCTACCGGACTAGCGGGAATCCACGAGCAGTACTTC. Translation gives CASSPTGLAGIHEQYF. Complete variable domain (other parts from reference TRBV7-9 and TRBJ2-7): DTGVSQNPRHKITKRGQNVTFRCDPISEHNRLYWYRQTLGQGPEFLTYFQNEAQLEKSRLLSDRFSAERPKGSFSTLEIQRTEQGDSAMYLCASSPTGLAGIHEQYFGPGTRLTVT.

The chain carries TRBV7-3 and TRBJ2-1; D possibly corresponds to TRBD2 (6 bases). There are 14 residues in the CDR3. V was clipped by 4 bases and J by 10 bases, with 17 bases between them. Germline lookup yields CDR1 SGHTA and CDR2 FQGTGA. The CDR3 here is CASSSRSASGEQFF. CDR3 coding DNA: TGTGCCAGCAGCTCAAGATCGGCCAGCGGGGAGCAGTTCTTC.

The V and J genes are TRBV5-1 and TRBJ2-1; 10 bases align to TRBD1. From germline, CDR1 is SGHRS and CDR2 YFSETQ. Trimming removed 2 bases from V and 1 base from J; junction bases left unmatched: 6. This CDR3 has 17 residues. DNA for the CDR3: TGCGCCAGCAGCTTCCCCCCGGGACAGGGGTCCTACAATGAGCAGTTCTTC. It yields the protein CASSFPPGQGSYNEQFF.

The chain couples TRBV7-9 to TRBJ2-3; 8 positions agree with TRBD2. V was clipped by 3 bases and J by 4 bases; unmatched bases: 3. This CDR3 has 14 amino acids. Germline-derived CDR1 and CDR2 are SEHNR and FQNEAQ (reference sequence). CDR3 protein: CASSLDGGADTQYF. The CDR3 region has the DNA TGTGCCAGCAGCTTGGACGGGGGGGCAGATACGCAGTATTTT.

V gene TRBV5-1 combines with J gene TRBJ2-1, with D possibly matching TRBD2 (7 bases). Germline-derived CDR1 and CDR2 are SGHRS and YFSETQ. The CDR3 loop spans 16 amino acids. V lost 0 bases to trimming and J lost 4 bases, with 14 bases between them. The chain's CDR3 is CASSLDLGGTYNEQFF. CDR3 nucleotides: TGCGCCAGCAGCTTGGATCTGGGGGGGACATACAATGAGCAGTTCTTC.

This clone was recorded only once. This chain joins TRBV5-1 and TRBJ2-1; 9 bases are shared with TRBD1. The J segment lost 5 bases and the V segment lost 0 bases, leaving 6 bases of the junction unmatched. The CDR3 totals 16 residues. Germline V gene sequence: CDR1 SGHRS, CDR2 YFSETQ. Written as DNA, the CDR3 is TGCGCCAGCAGCTTGGTCGCGGGACAGGGAGACAATGAGCAGTTCTTC. Amino acid sequence: CASSLVAGQGDNEQFF. The full variable domain, with the rest looked up from reference TRBV5-1 and TRBJ2-1, is KAGVTQTPRYLIKTRGQQVTLSCSPISGHRSVSWYQQTPGQGLQFLFEYFSETQRNKGNFPGRFSGRQFSNSRSEMNVSTLELGDSALYLCASSLVAGQGDNEQFFGPGTRLTVL.

The chain uses TRBV7-8 and TRBJ2-5; maybe TRBD1 (6 bases). Trimming cost V 6 bases and J 5 bases, with 19 bases left between them. The CDR3 totals 15 residues. In germline, CDR1 is SGHVS, CDR2 FQNEAQ. This chain's CDR3 is CASRDGTQVGETQYF. The CDR3 nucleotides are TGTGCCAGCAGAGACGGGACACAGGTGGGGGAGACCCAGTACTTC. Full variable domain (outside the CDR3, taken from reference TRBV7-8 and TRBJ2-5): GAGVSQSPRYKVAKRGQDVALRCDPISGHVSLFWYQQALGQGPEFLTYFQNEAQLDKSGLPSDRFFAERPEGSVSTLKIQRTQQEDSAVYLCASRDGTQVGETQYFGPGTRLLVL.

This chain links TRBV19 with TRBJ2-7; D is possibly TRBD1 (8 bases). Trimming took off 6 bases at V and 4 bases at J, with 19 bases between the two ends. Germline V lookup: CDR1 LNHDA, CDR2 SQIVND (reference sequence). The CDR3 sequence is 15 residues long. The CDR3 here is CASSPRQGREYEQYF. Written as DNA, the CDR3 is TGTGCCAGTAGCCCTAGACAGGGGAGGGAGTACGAGCAGTACTTC. Based on the CDR3 plus reference TRBV19 and TRBJ2-7, the full variable domain is DGGITQSPKYLFRKEGQNVTLSCEQNLNHDAMYWYRQDPGQGLRLIYYSQIVNDFQKGDIAEGYSVSREKKESFPLTVTSAQKNPTAFYLCASSPRQGREYEQYFGPGTRLTVT.

This rearrangement joins TRBV4-1 to TRBJ1-2; D remains unclear. Deletions cut 0 bases from V and 4 bases from J, with 9 bases between. The CDR3 is made up of 14 amino acids. Looked up from germline, CDR1 is MGHRA and CDR2 is YSYEKL. CDR3 protein: CASSQESVFYGYTF. The CDR3, as DNA: TGCGCCAGCAGCCAAGAGTCGGTCTTCTATGGCTACACCTTC.

In the case of this clone: Other DNA sequences in this specimen translate into the identical CDR3. The rearrangement links TRBV9 to TRBJ1-1, with 7 bases identical to TRBD1. Germline-derived CDR1 and CDR2 are SGDLS and YYNGEE. Trimming removed 4 bases from V and 1 base from J; junction bases left unmatched: 1. The CDR3 contains 13 residues. CDR3 residues: CASSPGGNTEAFF. The CDR3 DNA follows: TGTGCCAGCAGCCCAGGGGGGAACACTGAAGCTTTCTTT. The full variable domain, completed using reference TRBV9 and TRBJ1-1, is DSGVTQTPKHLITATGQRVTLRCSPRSGDLSVYWYQQSLDQGLQFLIQYYNGEERAKGNILERFSAQQFPDLHSELNLSSLELGDSALYFCASSPGGNTEAFFGQGTRLTVV.

The chain combines TRBV28 with TRBJ2-7; 7 nucleotides align to TRBD2. V trimming: 3 bases; J trimming: 2 bases; junction bases outside the gene matches: 16. Germline-derived CDR1 and CDR2 are MDHEN and SYDVKM. The CDR3 is 18 residues long. The CDR3 coding sequence is TGTGCCAGCAGTTTGACGCAGGGAGGGGCGGCGTCTACCTACGAGCAGTACTTC. It encodes CASSLTQGGAASTYEQYF. The whole variable domain, remainder taken from reference TRBV28 and TRBJ2-7, is DVKVTQSSRYLVKRTGEKVFLECVQDMDHENMFWYRQDPGLGLRLIYFSYDVKMKEKGDIPEGYSVSREKKERFSLILESASTNQTSMYLCASSLTQGGAASTYEQYFGPGTRLTVT.

The chain links TRBV19 to TRBJ1-6; no definite D call. Germline V CDR1 and CDR2: LNHDA, SQIVND (reference sequence). The CDR3 runs to 14 residues. V lost 5 bases to trimming and J lost 0 bases, with 5 bases between them. As DNA, the CDR3 is TGTGCCAGTAGTCGGAGCTCCTATAATTCACCCCTCCACTTT. This codes for CASSRSSYNSPLHF.

V gene TRBV15 combines with J gene TRBJ2-7; a possible D gene is TRBD1 (6 bases). The CDR3 runs to 14 residues. Trimming stripped 4 bases from V and 3 bases from J, with 13 bases between. Germline loops: CDR1 LNHNV, CDR2 YYDKDF (reference sequence). The CDR3 reads CATSTGTSLYEQYF. CDR3 DNA sequence: TGTGCCACCAGCACAGGGACAAGTCTCTACGAGCAGTACTTC.